The 2 T cell receptor beta chains given below trace back to one sample, sequenced in a study of T cells in Graves' hyperthyroidism and ophthalmopathy. Authors of the study amplified TCR beta CDR3 regions from RNA transcripts. Researchers ran a first-round RT-PCR on the TCR CDR3 using the HTBI primer set. TCRdb itself ran the multiplex PCR reads through MiXCR, one entry per CDR3 protein. The sample includes about 700,000 distinct CDR3 sequences, less than 45% of them seen just once. Sample: peripheral blood or thyroid tissue (not recorded which). The source of these receptors is an adult man with Graves' disease, either hyperthyroidism or ophthalmopathy (not recorded which).

This rearrangement joins TRBV9 to TRBJ1-2; D remains ambiguous. CDR1 is SGDLS and CDR2 is YYNGEE in the germline V gene. The CDR3 is 15 amino acids. V lost 3 bases to trimming and J lost 2 bases, with 14 bases between them. The chain's CDR3 is CASSAAGRLNYGYTF. The DNA for the CDR3 is TGTGCCAGCAGCGCGGCAGGACGATTAAACTATGGCTACACCTTC.

The rearrangement uses TRBV2 and TRBJ1-1, with 7 bases matching TRBD1. The CDR3 sequence is 16 residues long. The trim removed 4 bases at V and 5 bases at J, leaving 13 bases unmatched. Per the germline V gene, CDR1 is SNHLY and CDR2 is FYNNEI. DNA for the CDR3: TGTGCCAGCAGTGGGAACAGGGGAGTTTCGGGGACTGAAGCTTTCTTT. It is translated as CASSGNRGVSGTEAFF. Using reference TRBV2 and TRBJ1-1 for the parts outside the CDR3, the full variable domain is EPEVTQTPSHQVTQMGQEVILRCVPISNHLYFYWYRQILGQKVEFLVSFYNNEISEKSEIFDDQFSVERPDGSNFTLKIRSTKLEDSAMYFCASSGNRGVSGTEAFFGQGTRLTVV.